This entry lists 15 T cell receptor beta chains sequenced from one sample in a study of T cells after yellow fever vaccination. TCRdb re-derived calls from the 5' RACE reads in MiXCR, one entry per CDR3 protein. The data show about 360,000 distinct CDR3 sequences, with under 7.5% seen just once and 15% held by the top ten. The specimen comprised PBMCs, sampled 5 days after the yellow fever booster vaccination. The receptors stem from a man aged 25 to 45 who received the YFV17D yellow fever vaccine.

This clonotype was seen many times. The V gene is TRBV10-3, the J gene TRBJ1-3, with 7 bases aligning to TRBD1. V gave up 10 bases and J gave up 0 bases; unmatched junction bases: 3. The germline CDR1 and CDR2 sequences are ENHRY and SYGVKD. The CDR3 sequence is 13 residues long. The CDR3 nucleotides are TGTGCCACACGACAGGGCTCTGGAAACACCATATATTTT. It encodes CATRQGSGNTIYF.

The CDR3 is CASSVEGDSTDTQYF. The DNA of the CDR3 is TGTGCCAGCAGCGTAGAGGGGGATAGCACAGATACGCAGTATTTT. J is TRBJ2-3 and V is TRBV9; the D gene is possibly TRBD1 (6 bases). This CDR3 region has 15 residues. V was trimmed by 0 bases and J by 0 bases, leaving 8 bases between them. CDR1 and CDR2 (germline): SGDLS, YYNGEE.

This clonotype was found many times. J is TRBJ2-1 and V is TRBV5-5, with TRBD1 matching 12 bases. This CDR3 comprises 16 residues. V shed 0 bases and J 10 bases; nucleotides not matched to a gene: 8. CDR1 and CDR2 (germline): SGHKS, YYEKEE (reference sequence). The CDR3 here is CASSLGSGQGALEQFF. The CDR3 DNA is TGTGCCAGCAGCTTGGGTTCGGGACAGGGGGCGTTAGAGCAGTTCTTC.

This clonotype has a handful of counts. V gene TRBV7-2 combines with J gene TRBJ2-1; possible D gene TRBD2, 6 bases. The CDR3 length is 18 residues. V lost 0 bases, J lost 2 bases, and 17 bases lay in between. Germline lookup yields CDR1 SGHTA and CDR2 FQGNSA. This chain's CDR3 is CASSLATTSRHPYNEQFF. In nucleotides, the CDR3 is TGTGCCAGCAGCTTAGCCACCACTAGCCGCCACCCCTACAATGAGCAGTTCTTC.

This clonotype was counted many times. The CDR3 DNA reads as TGTGCCAGCACTCCCCAAGCGGGATTGTACACCGGGGAGCTGTTTTTT. Translated: CASTPQAGLYTGELFF. The chain uses TRBV2 and TRBJ2-2, with 7 bases matching TRBD2. The CDR3 is 16 residues long. Trimming cost V 7 bases and J 3 bases; bases outside gene matches: 11. Germline-derived CDR1 and CDR2 are SNHLY and FYNNEI.

This clonotype was counted ten times or more. The chain links TRBV12-3 or TRBV12-4 to TRBJ1-2; D remains ambiguous. Trimming pared 6 bases from V and 14 bases from J, leaving 10 bases between. This CDR3 has 9 amino acids. This chain's CDR3 is CASSPGGTF. DNA of the CDR3: TGTGCCAGCAGCCCAGGAGGGACCTTC.

This clonotype has only a few counts. This rearrangement joins TRBV28 to TRBJ2-7; D unresolved. Germline lookup yields CDR1 MDHEN and CDR2 SYDVKM. V was trimmed by 7 bases and J by 4 bases, leaving 17 bases between them. CDR3 length: 14 residues. CDR3 sequence reads: CASTTSVAAYEQYF. The CDR3 DNA follows: TGTGCCAGCACTACCTCGGTGGCTGCTTACGAGCAGTACTTC.

In its sample, this clonotype was seen many times. This chain uses TRBV9 with TRBJ2-2; 9 nucleotides align to TRBD2. Per germline, CDR1 SGDLS and CDR2 YYNGEE. With V trimmed by 5 bases and J by 5 bases, 10 bases remained unmatched. This CDR3 contains 16 residues. The CDR3 coding sequence is TGTGCCAGCAGTCTACTTGGGACTAGCAGGACCGGGGAGCTGTTTTTT. This codes for CASSLLGTSRTGELFF. Full variable domain (missing parts from reference TRBV9 and TRBJ2-2): DSGVTQTPKHLITATGQRVTLRCSPRSGDLSVYWYQQSLDQGLQFLIQYYNGEERAKGNILERFSAQQFPDLHSELNLSSLELGDSALYFCASSLLGTSRTGELFFGEGSRLTVL.

In this sample, this clonotype turned up once. This may come from a read error, since a much larger clone is one base off. The chain links TRBV7-2 to TRBJ2-2; D is perhaps TRBD2 (7 bases). This CDR3 has 16 amino acids. Germline V gene data show CDR1 as SGHTA and CDR2 as FQGNSA. The CDR3, as DNA: TGTGCCAGCAGCTTAACTGGGAGGGGGAACGCCGGGGAGCTGTTTTTT. Translated: CASSLTGRGNAGELFF. Combining the CDR3 with reference TRBV7-2 and TRBJ2-2 gives the whole variable domain GAGVSQSPSNKVTEKGKDVELRCDPISGHTALYWYRQSLGQGLEFLIYFQGNSAPDKSGLPSDRFSAERTGGSVSTLTIQRTQQEDSAVYLCASSLTGRGNAGELFFGEGSRLTVL.

The gene calls are TRBV3-1 and TRBJ2-1, with D perhaps given as TRBD1 or TRBD2 (5 bases each). V lost 2 bases to trimming and J lost 2 bases, with 10 bases between them. CDR1 is LGHDT and CDR2 is YNNKEL in the germline V gene (reference sequence). The CDR3 runs 15 residues. As DNA, the CDR3 is TGTGCCAGCAGCCAAAGGGACCACACCTACAATGAGCAGTTCTTC. It yields the protein CASSQRDHTYNEQFF.

V gene TRBV10-3 combines with J gene TRBJ2-1; 11 bases map to TRBD2. Trimming cost V 9 bases and J 4 bases; bases outside gene matches: 8. The germline V gene encodes CDR1 ENHRY and CDR2 SYGVKD. This CDR3 contains 15 residues. This CDR3 reads CAISTGTSGYNEQFF. CDR3 DNA sequence: TGTGCCATTTCTACAGGGACTAGCGGTTACAATGAGCAGTTCTTC.

Ten or more counts support this clonotype. The rearrangement links TRBV20-1 to TRBJ2-7; 8 bases are shared with TRBD2. The trim removed 3 bases at V and 2 bases at J, leaving 3 bases unmatched. This CDR3 comprises 13 residues. Germline values: CDR1 DFQATT, CDR2 SNEGSKA (reference sequence). The CDR3 sequence: CSASSGTTYEQYF. DNA for the CDR3: TGCAGTGCTAGTAGCGGGACAACCTACGAGCAGTACTTC.

At least ten counts were recorded for this clonotype. The V call is TRBV5-1, the J call TRBJ2-3; D possibly matches TRBD1 or TRBD2 (5 bases each). The CDR3 has 15 amino acids. CDR1 and CDR2 (germline): SGHRS, YFSETQ. V was cut by 4 bases and J by 4 bases, with 16 bases left in between. CDR3 DNA: TGCGCCAGCAGCCCCACCCGGGGCGCCCCAGATACGCAGTATTTT. It is translated as CASSPTRGAPDTQYF.

This clonotype was seen a handful of times. This chain joins TRBV5-1 and TRBJ2-3; D call uncertain. This CDR3 comprises 15 residues. Looked up from germline, CDR1 is SGHRS and CDR2 is YFSETQ. The germline V and J ends were trimmed by 5 bases and 5 bases, with 18 bases remaining between them. In nucleotides, the CDR3 is TGCGCCAGCAGTCCCGGCTCGGTCTCGGGAGATACGCAGTATTTT. Protein sequence: CASSPGSVSGDTQYF.

Many counts were recorded for this clonotype. The chain recombines TRBV7-2 with TRBJ2-7; D remains ambiguous. Trimming left V 2 bases short and J 2 bases short, with 16 bases between. Germline CDR1 reads SGHTA; CDR2 reads FQGNSA. The CDR3 extends over 16 amino acids. CDR3 in DNA: TGTGCCAGCAGCTTAAGTGCCGAGGTCAAAGCCTACGAGCAGTACTTC. Residues: CASSLSAEVKAYEQYF.